The source of this T cell receptor beta chain is a study of T cell changes during pregnancy in multiple sclerosis. The V gene lost 6 bases and the J gene lost 6 bases, with 18 bases spanning the gap. This CDR3 contains 15 residues. Germline V gives CDR1 MDHEN, CDR2 SYDVKM. TCRdb keeps only in-frame clones here, not all; method: immunoSEQ multiplex PCR. The repertoire includes roughly 38,000 clones, 92% of them detected once, and roughly 29% sits in the top ten. The sequenced sample was CD8+ T cells from peripheral blood mononuclear cells, obtained before pregnancy. The rearrangement uses TRBV28 and TRBJ1-5; D is possibly TRBD1 (6 bases). This TCR was recovered from a female donor with multiple sclerosis, enrolled in a pregnancy study. CDR3 sequence reads: CASRGPGVGSQPQHF. The CDR3 DNA is TGTGCCAGCAGGGGGCCAGGGGTAGGTAGTCAGCCCCAGCATTTT. The full variable domain, rest sourced from reference TRBV28 and TRBJ1-5, is DVKVTQSSRYLVKRTGEKVFLECVQDMDHENMFWYRQDPGLGLRLIYFSYDVKMKEKGDIPEGYSVSREKKERFSLILESASTNQTSMYLCASRGPGVGSQPQHFGDGTRLSIL.